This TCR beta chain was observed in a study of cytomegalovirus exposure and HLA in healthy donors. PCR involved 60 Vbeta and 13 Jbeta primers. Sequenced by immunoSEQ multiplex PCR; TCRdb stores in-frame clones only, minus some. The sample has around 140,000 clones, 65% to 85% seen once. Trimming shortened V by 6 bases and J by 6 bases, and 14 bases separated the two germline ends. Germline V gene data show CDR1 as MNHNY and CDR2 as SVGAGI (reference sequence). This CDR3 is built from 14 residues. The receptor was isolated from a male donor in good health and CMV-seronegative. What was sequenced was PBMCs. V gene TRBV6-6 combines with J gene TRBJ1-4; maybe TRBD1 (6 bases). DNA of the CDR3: TGTGCCAGCAGCCTCGGACAGCCGGATGAAAAACTGTTTTTT. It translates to CASSLGQPDEKLFF.